This section outlines one T cell receptor (beta chain) sequence together with its context. Its antigen is still unknown. Base qualities are not provided; no much larger clone lies one nucleotide away. Taken with the paper, the label for time point translates to: week 47, end of study. Every vaccine dose consisted of 300 ug of a 20-mer mutant IDH1 peptide in Montanide, administered subcutaneously together with topical imiquimod. Patients received eight vaccinations in weeks 1, 3, 5, 7, 11, 15, 19 and 23, corresponding to visits V03 through V10. Newly diagnosed WHO grade 3 or 4 IDH1-mutant astrocytomas showing loss of nuclear ATRX were present in the donors. The samples were drawn from NOA16, a multicentre, single-arm, open-label phase I trial in Germany that tested a mutant IDH1 peptide vaccine in humans for the first time. The DNeasy Blood and Tissue Kit was used to extract genomic DNA from EDTA blood for TCRB sequencing.

The sample belongs to a study of a mutant IDH1 vaccine in newly diagnosed glioma (dated by TCRdb to the early 2020s). As for the study more broadly: In the chemotherapy-containing groups, vaccination started alongside temozolomide cycles, whereas in patients who had radiotherapy alone it started 4-6 weeks after radiotherapy. Of the roughly 31 treated patients, roughly 62% were male and 37.5% were female, and the mean age was approximately 40 years. Prior to enrollment, standard therapy consisting of radiotherapy alone, temozolomide alone, or radiochemotherapy with temozolomide had been administered to patients, with the combination being received by most patients. The week-35 safety follow-up was designated visit V12, and the week-47 end of study was designated visit V13. Six visits were used for peripheral blood collection: V03 (baseline), V05, V07, V10, V12 and V13. Longitudinal TCRB deep sequencing was done for some 26 treated patients, wherever samples were available for exploratory analyses. Overall study outcomes, separate from this receptor: Vaccine-induced immune responses across multiple MHC alleles were detected in approximately 94% of patients. The authors noted that analyses of patient blood samples could not be reproduced because of sample limitations. Pseudoprogression seemed to be unrelated to changes in the top peripheral T cell clonotypes found by TCRB sequencing. PBMC samples for TCRB deep sequencing were selected based on availability.

Inclusive of the bounding cysteine and phenylalanine, the CDR3 is 16 residues long. Of all the DNA, just the CDR3 is kept, 48 bases in frame from base 1. CDR1 is given as MGHDK and CDR2 as SYGVNS, both from the germline V gene. V is trimmed back by 1 base and J by 10 bases, and the junction contains 14 bases that no gene match accounts for. Libraries were prepared through the immunoSEQ multiplex PCR assay. Rearranged TCR beta chain sequences were amplified using the hsTCRB Kit according to the manufacturer's protocol. Sequencing of TCRB libraries was carried out on an Illumina MiSeq. For the original study's pipeline: Demultiplexing, trimming and gene mapping were performed with the kit vendor's proprietary platform. Not all clones reach the TCRdb copy of this immuneACCESS table, which keeps in-frame sequences only. Checked studies attribute under half of the gap to unresolved V genes and leave the rest unexplained. V and J calls and clone size are as listed in that table; D and trimming were resolved from the DNA. The sample table holds fewer than 60,000 clones, of which about two thirds were seen once. Together, the top ten hold 4% to 5.5% of the sample.

The V gene is TRBV25-1 and the J gene is TRBJ1-1; TRBD1 fits 8 bases in the junction. The origin of this receptor is a man aged 35 to 55 with glioma. Some clones in this sample may be carry-over from other donors' samples. Material: peripheral blood mononuclear cells (PBMCs), obtained from a glioma patient whose treatment included an IDH1 peptide vaccine. The sequence in DNA is TGTGCCAGCAGTGAATTGGCAGGGGGCCTCGGGCGGGGAGCTTTCTTT. Its coded protein is CASSELAGGLGRGAFF.